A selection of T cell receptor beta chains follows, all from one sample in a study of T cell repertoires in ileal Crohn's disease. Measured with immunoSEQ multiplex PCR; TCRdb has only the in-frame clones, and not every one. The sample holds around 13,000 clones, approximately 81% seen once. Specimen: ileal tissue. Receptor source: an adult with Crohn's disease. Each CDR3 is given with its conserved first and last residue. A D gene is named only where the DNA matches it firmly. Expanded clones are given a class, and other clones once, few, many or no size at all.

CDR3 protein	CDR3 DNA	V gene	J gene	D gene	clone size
CASSYLRGGISYEQYF	TGCGCCAGCAGCTATCTCCGGGGGGGGATTTCCTACGAGCAGTACTTC	TRBV5-1	TRBJ2-7	TRBD2	.
CASSPGTEYGYTF	TGTGCCAGCAGCCCCGGGACAGAATATGGCTACACCTTC	TRBV7-9	TRBJ1-2	TRBD1	.
CSVSEEAYEQYF	TGCAGCGTTAGTGAGGAAGCCTACGAGCAGTACTTC	TRBV29-1	TRBJ2-7	.	.
CASSPLEGANSPLHF	TGCGCCAGCAGCCCCCTAGAGGGGGCCAATTCACCCCTCCACTTT	TRBV5-1	TRBJ1-6	TRBD1	.
CSVGGEGRNEQYF	TGCAGCGTGGGGGGGGAGGGTCGGAACGAGCAGTACTTC	TRBV29-1	TRBJ2-7	TRBD2	.
CASRAAGADYGYTF	TGCGCCAGCAGGGCTGCAGGGGCCGACTATGGCTACACCTTC	TRBV5-1	TRBJ1-2	.	.
CASSPRGLQETQYF	TGTGCCAGCAGCCCCCGGGGACTCCAAGAGACCCAGTACTTC	TRBV7-2	TRBJ2-5	.	once
CSVDLSQGALRKAFF	TGCAGCGTTGACCTTTCTCAGGGGGCCCTAAGGAAAGCTTTCTTT	TRBV29-1	TRBJ1-1	TRBD1	.
CASSLSGDGIQYF	TGTGCCAGCAGCCTTAGCGGGGATGGCATTCAGTACTTC	TRBV9	TRBJ2-4	TRBD2	.
CASSVDRVQFF	TGCGCCAGCAGTGTCGACCGGGTCCAGTTCTTC	TRBV10-1	TRBJ2-1	.	.
CASSDSSGADGANVLTF	TGTGCCAGCAGTGACTCGTCAGGGGCGGATGGGGCCAACGTCCTGACTTTC	TRBV6-4	TRBJ2-6	.	.
CASSQYSGSNEQYF	TGCGCCAGCAGCCAATACTCCGGGAGCAACGAGCAGTACTTC	TRBV5-1	TRBJ2-7	.	.
CASSLWTGEKLFF	TGTGCCAGCAGCTTGTGGACAGGCGAAAAACTGTTTTTT	TRBV5-4	TRBJ1-4	TRBD1	.
CASSPGTGGYEQYF	TGTGCCAGCAGTCCCGGGACAGGGGGCTACGAGCAGTACTTC	TRBV5-4	TRBJ2-7	TRBD1	few
CASRLQGQETQYF	TGTGCCAGCAGACTACAGGGACAAGAGACCCAGTACTTC	TRBV6-1	TRBJ2-5	.	.
CATAGDRRFYGYTF	TGTGCCACTGCCGGGGACAGGAGGTTCTATGGCTACACCTTC	TRBV28	TRBJ1-2	TRBD1	.
CASSPRTGPSYGYTF	TGTGCCAGCAGCCCCCGGACAGGGCCCAGCTATGGCTACACCTTC	TRBV7-2	TRBJ1-2	TRBD1	.
CSVIGHSGNTIYF	TGCAGCGTAATCGGACACTCTGGAAACACCATATATTTT	TRBV29-1	TRBJ1-3	.	.
CASSTPGTEAFF	TGTGCCAGCTCAACCCCAGGCACTGAAGCTTTCTTT	TRBV18	TRBJ1-1	.	few
CASSAHWGQQWGETQYF	TGTGCTAGCAGCGCCCACTGGGGACAGCAGTGGGGGGAGACCCAGTACTTC	TRBV7-7	TRBJ2-5	TRBD1	.
CASTPLTGSYGYTF	TGTGCCAGTACACCATTGACAGGGAGCTATGGCTACACCTTC	TRBV19	TRBJ1-2	TRBD1	few
CASNSWGPGRAQYF	TGCGCCAGCAACTCCTGGGGGCCCGGCCGGGCGCAGTATTTT	TRBV10-1	TRBJ2-3	.	.
CASKFTGTPDRGYTF	TGCGCCAGCAAGTTTACCGGGACTCCCGACCGTGGCTACACCTTC	TRBV5-1	TRBJ1-2	.	.
CASSVEGGKNEQFF	TGTGCCAGCAGTGTTGAGGGAGGGAAGAATGAGCAGTTCTTC	TRBV6-4	TRBJ2-1	TRBD2	.
CASSLAAGGNTEAFF	TGTGCCAGCAGCTTAGCGGCAGGGGGGAACACTGAAGCTTTCTTT	TRBV7-9	TRBJ1-1	TRBD1	few